This paragraph covers one T cell receptor (beta chain) sequence. The antigen is not known. The sample is drawn from a study of T cell responses to AZD1222 COVID-19 vaccine. Study-level results: Spike-specific TCR breadth and depth both grew after two AZD1222 doses.

Here immunoSEQ multiplex PCR was the method, and the copy in TCRdb shows in-frame clones only, minus some. The sample lists 140,000 to 150,000 clones, about 93% seen once, with approximately 4% in the top ten. Germline assignment: CDR1 MNHEY and CDR2 SVGAGI. The CDR3 totals 13 residues. V lost 10 bases to trimming and J lost 3 bases, with 15 bases between them. The material was peripheral blood, obtained 28 days after the second AZD1222 dose. V and J are TRBV6-5 and TRBJ1-1; D is unresolved. The origin of this receptor is an adult who received the AZD1222 COVID-19 vaccine. The CDR3 loop is CANPEAHDTEAFF. CDR3 nucleotide sequence: TGTGCCAACCCTGAGGCCCATGACACTGAAGCTTTCTTT.